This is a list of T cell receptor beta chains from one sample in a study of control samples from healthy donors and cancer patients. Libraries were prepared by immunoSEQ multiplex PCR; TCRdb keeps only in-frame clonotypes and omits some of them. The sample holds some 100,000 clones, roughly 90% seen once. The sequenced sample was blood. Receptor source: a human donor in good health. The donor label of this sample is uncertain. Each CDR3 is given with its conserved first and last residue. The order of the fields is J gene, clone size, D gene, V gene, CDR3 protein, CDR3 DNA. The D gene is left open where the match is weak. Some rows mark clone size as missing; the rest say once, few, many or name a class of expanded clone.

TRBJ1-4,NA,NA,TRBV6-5,CASSPAGDEKLFF,TGTGCCAGCAGTCCCGCGGGGGATGAAAAACTGTTTTTT
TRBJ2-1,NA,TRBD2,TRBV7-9,CASSPRGLAGVEQFF,TGTGCCAGCAGCCCTCGGGGACTAGCGGGGGTCGAGCAGTTCTTC
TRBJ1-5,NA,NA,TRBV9,CASSAREDQPQHF,TGTGCCAGCAGCGCTAGGGAGGATCAGCCCCAGCATTTT
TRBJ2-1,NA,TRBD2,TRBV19,CASSIYGGGSYNEQFF,TGTGCCAGTAGTATTTATGGCGGGGGCTCCTACAATGAGCAGTTCTTC
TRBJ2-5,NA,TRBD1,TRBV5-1,CASSPTGQQQETQYF,TGCGCCAGCAGCCCGACGGGACAGCAACAAGAGACCCAGTACTTC
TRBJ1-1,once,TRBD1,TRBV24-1,CATSDGQGPWGEAFF,TGTGCCACCAGTGATGGACAGGGCCCGTGGGGAGAAGCTTTCTTT
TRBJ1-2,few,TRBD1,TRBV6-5,CATIGGPKGYGYTF,TGTGCCACCATAGGGGGCCCAAAAGGTTATGGCTACACCTTC
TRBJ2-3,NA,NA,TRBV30,CAWTGLDTQYF,TGTGCCTGGACAGGGTTAGATACGCAGTATTTT
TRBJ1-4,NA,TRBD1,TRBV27,CASSLTGPTSATNEKLFF,TGTGCCAGCAGTTTGACAGGGCCCACCTCTGCAACTAATGAAAAACTGTTTTTT
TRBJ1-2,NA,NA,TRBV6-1,CASSEGLGRGYTF,TGTGCCAGCAGTGAGGGTTTAGGACGGGGCTACACCTTC
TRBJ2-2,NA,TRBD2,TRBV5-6,CASSFGTGGLNTGELFF,TGTGCCAGCAGCTTTGGGACGGGGGGTTTGAACACCGGGGAGCTGTTTTTT
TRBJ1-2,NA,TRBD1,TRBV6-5,CASITRENRGYGYTF,TGTGCCAGCATAACCCGAGAAAACAGGGGGTATGGCTACACCTTC
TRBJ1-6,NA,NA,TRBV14,CASSPDAGRSPLHF,TGTGCCAGCAGCCCTGACGCAGGGAGATCACCCCTCCACTTT
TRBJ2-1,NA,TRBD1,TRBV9,CASSSRDRGVGNEQFF,TGTGCCAGCAGCAGCCGGGACAGGGGTGTGGGCAATGAGCAGTTCTTC
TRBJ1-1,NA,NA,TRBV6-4,CASSDSGSGRLNTEAFF,TGTGCCAGCAGTGACTCCGGATCCGGACGGCTGAACACTGAAGCTTTCTTT
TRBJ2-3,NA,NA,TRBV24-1,CATSTRAPGGADTQYF,TGTGCCACCAGCACCCGGGCCCCAGGAGGGGCAGATACGCAGTATTTT
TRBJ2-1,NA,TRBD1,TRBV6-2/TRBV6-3,CASSYSARDRARGQFF,TGTGCCAGCAGTTACTCCGCCCGGGACAGGGCCCGTGGACAGTTCTTC
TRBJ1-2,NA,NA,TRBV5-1,CASSLGPYGYTF,TGCGCCAGCAGCTTGGGCCCCTATGGCTACACCTTC
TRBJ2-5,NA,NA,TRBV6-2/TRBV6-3,CASSYGIREAQYF,TGTGCCAGCAGTTACGGCATAAGAGAGGCCCAGTACTTC
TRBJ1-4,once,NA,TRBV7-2,CASSLAGVDRQKLFF,TGTGCCAGCAGCTTAGCGGGGGTAGACAGACAAAAACTGTTTTTT
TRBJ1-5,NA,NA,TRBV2,CASSQQQGPNQPQHF,TGTGCCAGCAGTCAACAGCAGGGGCCGAATCAGCCCCAGCATTTT
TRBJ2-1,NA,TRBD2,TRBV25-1,CGNGTSSYNEQFF,TGCGGCAATGGGACTAGCTCCTACAATGAGCAGTTCTTC
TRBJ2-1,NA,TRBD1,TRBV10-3,CAIRDREGNEQFF,TGTGCCATCCGGGACAGGGAGGGCAATGAGCAGTTCTTC
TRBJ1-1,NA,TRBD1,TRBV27,CASRQGRQNTEAFF,TGTGCCAGTAGACAGGGGAGACAGAACACTGAAGCTTTCTTT
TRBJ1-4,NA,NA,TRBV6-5,CASSYGGQYEKLFF,TGTGCCAGCAGTTACGGGGGGCAATATGAAAAACTGTTTTTT
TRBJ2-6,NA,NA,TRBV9,CASSPQGSVSVPNVLTF,TGTGCCAGCAGCCCACAGGGATCAGTCTCCGTTCCCAACGTCCTGACTTTC
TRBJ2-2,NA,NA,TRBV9,CASSLGTSGGTGELFF,TGTGCCAGCAGCCTCGGGACTTCTGGGGGCACCGGGGAGCTGTTTTTT
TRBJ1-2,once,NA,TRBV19,CASSWGVSASYGYTF,TGTGCCAGTAGTTGGGGGGTATCCGCGAGCTATGGCTACACCTTC
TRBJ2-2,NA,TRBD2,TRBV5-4,CASSVLAGGLTGELFF,TGTGCCAGCAGCGTCCTAGCGGGGGGTCTCACCGGGGAGCTGTTTTTT
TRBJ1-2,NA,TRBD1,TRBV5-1,CASSPTGGMTHGYTF,TGCGCCAGCAGCCCCACAGGGGGCATGACGCATGGCTACACCTTC
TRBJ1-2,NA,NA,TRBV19,CATRGTANYGYTF,TGTGCCACTAGGGGGACGGCTAACTATGGCTACACCTTC
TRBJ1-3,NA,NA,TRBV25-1,CATQGTIGNTIYF,TGTGCCACCCAAGGGACGATAGGAAACACCATATATTTT
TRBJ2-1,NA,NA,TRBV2,CASSELGYNEQFF,TGTGCCAGCAGTGAGCTCGGATACAATGAGCAGTTCTTC
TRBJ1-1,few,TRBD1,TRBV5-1,CASSLGDSRQGKAFF,TGCGCCAGCAGCTTGGGCGACAGCAGACAGGGGAAAGCTTTCTTT
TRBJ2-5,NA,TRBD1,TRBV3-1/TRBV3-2,CASSSQGGGETQYF,TGTGCCAGCAGCTCCCAAGGGGGCGGGGAGACCCAGTACTTC
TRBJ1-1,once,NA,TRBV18,CASSPPGGLTEAFF,TGTGCCAGCTCACCACCGGGGGGGCTCACTGAAGCTTTCTTT
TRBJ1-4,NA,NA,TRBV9,CASSVGSRGDEKLFF,TGTGCCAGCAGCGTAGGCTCCCGAGGGGATGAAAAACTGTTTTTT
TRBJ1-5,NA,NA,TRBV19,CASKIGSQPQHF,TGTGCCAGTAAGATAGGGAGTCAGCCCCAGCATTTT
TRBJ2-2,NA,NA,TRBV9,CASSVAPGAGELFF,TGTGCCAGCAGCGTAGCTCCAGGCGCTGGGGAGCTGTTTTTT
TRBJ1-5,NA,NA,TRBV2,CASSDEGRGNQPQHF,TGTGCCAGCAGTGATGAGGGCAGGGGCAATCAGCCCCAGCATTTT
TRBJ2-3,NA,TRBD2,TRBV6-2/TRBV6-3,CASSYSSGGPFDSDTQYF,TGTGCCAGCAGTTACTCTAGCGGGGGGCCCTTTGACTCAGATACGCAGTATTTT
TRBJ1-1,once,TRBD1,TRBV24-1,CATSVQVRGRTEAFF,TGTGCCACCAGTGTTCAAGTCAGGGGGCGGACTGAAGCTTTCTTT
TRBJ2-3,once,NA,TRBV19,CAISRARTDTQYF,TGTGCCATTTCGAGGGCACGCACAGATACGCAGTATTTT
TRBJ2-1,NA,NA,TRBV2,CASSDTRGNEQFF,TGTGCCAGCAGTGATACACGGGGCAATGAGCAGTTCTTC
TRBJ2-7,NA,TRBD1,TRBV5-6,CASSLGDRVSYEQYF,TGTGCCAGCAGCTTGGGCGACAGGGTTTCCTACGAGCAGTACTTC
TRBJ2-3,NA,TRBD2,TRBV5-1,CASSLAGGPDTQYF,TGCGCCAGCAGCTTAGCGGGGGGGCCAGATACGCAGTATTTT
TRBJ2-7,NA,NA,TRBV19,CASSPPPGQLAIYEQYF,TGTGCCAGTAGTCCTCCCCCTGGACAGTTAGCAATCTACGAGCAGTACTTC